The following is a T cell receptor beta chain sequence with its context. Its antigen remains unknown. The data belong to a study of cytomegalovirus exposure and HLA in healthy donors. Study-wide results and limits: CMV antigen specificity of three CMV-associated chains was confirmed in vitro. It was only CMV serostatus that was available as immune exposure information.

Germline-derived CDR1 and CDR2 are MDHEN and SYDVKM. The V gene lost 9 bases and the J gene lost 4 bases, with 15 bases spanning the gap. The CDR3 is 13 residues long. The PCR made use of 60 Vbeta and 13 Jbeta primers. The protocol was immunoSEQ multiplex PCR, while the TCRdb copy is restricted to in-frame clones and leaves out a portion. The sample data list 100,000 to 150,000 clones. Regarding donors, all were healthy bone marrow donors. The specimen sequenced was PBMCs. The chain uses TRBV28 and TRBJ1-2, with TRBD1 as a possible D gene (6 bases). The clonotype comes from a man aged 25-45 years in good health and CMV-seronegative. The CDR3 protein is CASHAGDAYGYTF. Written as DNA, the CDR3 is TGTGCCAGTCATGCAGGGGACGCCTATGGCTACACCTTC.